The rows below give T cell receptor beta chains drawn from one sample of a study of control samples from healthy donors and cancer patients. The method was immunoSEQ multiplex PCR; TCRdb's version includes in-frame clones alone and lacks a portion of them. This sample has about 110,000 clones, with 85% to 90% found just once. Sequenced sample: blood. The source of these receptors is a woman aged 45-59 years in good health. Each CDR3 is given with its conserved first and last residue. The D gene is left open where the match is weak. Rows may omit the clone size; those that give it use once, few, many or a size class.

TRBJ1-4,TRBV18,.,.,CASSPQGNEKLFF,TGTGCCAGCTCACCACAGGGTAATGAAAAACTGTTTTTT
TRBJ2-1,TRBV3-1/TRBV3-2,.,.,CASSQVYDEQFF,TGTGCCAGCAGCCAAGTCTATGATGAGCAGTTCTTC
TRBJ1-2,TRBV5-4,.,.,CASSPRGVTNYGYTF,TGTGCCAGCAGCCCGAGGGGGGTCACCAACTATGGCTACACCTTC
TRBJ1-1,TRBV7-9,.,.,CASSLGEGFTTEAFF,TGTGCCAGCAGCTTAGGGGAGGGCTTTACAACTGAAGCTTTCTTT
TRBJ2-1,TRBV5-1,TRBD2,.,CARAAIWGGSYNEQFF,TGCGCCAGGGCGGCCATATGGGGGGGCTCCTACAATGAGCAGTTCTTC
TRBJ1-2,TRBV6-5,.,.,CASSLIGAGGYTF,TGTGCCAGCAGTTTAATCGGGGCGGGTGGCTACACCTTC
TRBJ2-1,TRBV27,.,.,CASSSGHGGSYNEQFF,TGTGCCAGCAGTTCGGGACACGGAGGCTCCTACAATGAGCAGTTCTTC
TRBJ2-1,TRBV10-2,TRBD2,.,CASSVAGGLNNEQFF,TGCGCCAGCAGTGTTGCGGGGGGCCTTAACAATGAGCAGTTCTTC
TRBJ2-5,TRBV7-2,TRBD2,.,CASSPLGAGLKETQYF,TGTGCCAGCAGCCCACTAGGGGCGGGACTAAAGGAGACCCAGTACTTC
TRBJ2-1,TRBV12-3/TRBV12-4,.,.,CASSLSGPDEQFF,TGTGCCAGCAGTTTATCAGGCCCAGATGAGCAGTTCTTC
TRBJ1-5,TRBV19,.,few,CASSISPGAGNQPQHF,TGTGCCAGTAGTATTTCCCCAGGGGCCGGGAATCAGCCCCAGCATTTT
TRBJ2-2,TRBV3-1/TRBV3-2,.,.,CASSGPNSNTGELFF,TGTGCCTCTTCGGGCCCGAACTCTAACACCGGGGAGCTGTTTTTT
TRBJ2-1,TRBV30,.,.,CAWSVKGAVGQFF,TGTGCCTGGAGTGTTAAAGGGGCTGTGGGGCAGTTCTTC
TRBJ2-5,TRBV7-2,TRBD1,.,CASLQGGGYSRWETQYF,TGTGCCAGCCTCCAAGGGGGCGGTTACAGTCGGTGGGAGACCCAGTACTTC